These 21 T cell receptor beta chains share one sample of origin, sequenced in a study of cytomegalovirus exposure and HLA in healthy donors. The PCR used 60 Vbeta and 13 Jbeta primers. Libraries were prepared by immunoSEQ multiplex PCR; TCRdb keeps only in-frame clonotypes and omits some of them. The sample holds more than 90,000 clones, 75% to 80% seen once. The specimen sequenced was PBMCs. The receptor source for this set is a female donor in good health and CMV-seronegative.

This sequence joins TRBV5-3 and TRBJ1-5, with 10 bases lining up with TRBD1. TRBV5-3 is an open reading frame, and its role is uncertain. The ends lost 5 bases at V and 3 bases at J; junction bases unmatched: 17. The CDR3 is 19 residues long. In DNA, the CDR3 is TGTGCCAGAAGAATTGACAGCCCTCCGGGACAGGGGTCCAATCAGCCCCAGCATTTT. Translation: CARRIDSPPGQGSNQPQHF.

This sequence joins TRBV6-5 and TRBJ1-4; D gene ambiguous. Germline V gene lookup returns CDR1 MNHEY and CDR2 SVGAGI. V lost 2 bases and J lost 5, with 15 bases in between. CDR3 length: 16 amino acids. The CDR3 DNA sequence: TGTGCCAGCAGTTACATCCGGGCGGGTCCGAATGAAAAACTGTTTTTT. It translates to CASSYIRAGPNEKLFF.

The chain has TRBV11-3 and TRBJ1-5, with 8 nucleotides matching TRBD1. The CDR3 covers 15 residues. J gave up 2 bases and V 11 bases, and 11 bases lay outside the gene matches. The germline V gene has CDR1 SGHNT and CDR2 YENEEA. In nucleotides, the CDR3 is TGTGCCGCATGGCAGGACAGGGCGTGCAATCAGCCCCAGCATTTT. Translation: CAAWQDRACNQPQHF.

This sequence joins TRBV6-6 and TRBJ2-5; TRBD2 matches at 10 bases. Germline V gene lookup returns CDR1 MNHNY and CDR2 SVGAGI (reference sequence). The CDR3 is made up of 15 amino acids. The V gene end was trimmed by 2 bases and the J gene end by 1 base; junction bases not matched to a gene: 1. This CDR3 is CASSYGLAAQETQYF. In DNA, the CDR3 is TGTGCCAGCAGTTACGGACTAGCGGCCCAAGAGACCCAGTACTTC.

V usage is TRBV30 and J usage is TRBJ1-1; no definite D call. V was pared by 2 bases and J by 0 bases, with 7 bases between. Germline V lookup: CDR1 GTSNPN, CDR2 SVGIG (reference sequence). CDR3 length: 13 residues. CDR3 sequence reads: CAWSRLMNTEAFF. CDR3 in DNA: TGTGCCTGGAGTAGACTCATGAACACTGAAGCTTTCTTT.

The sample holds one count of this clone. The chain has TRBV6-5 and TRBJ2-3; 8 bases fit TRBD1. Germline CDR1 reads MNHEY; CDR2 reads SVGAGI. Trimming at V came to 5 bases and at J to 2 bases, leaving 6 bases not matched to a gene. This CDR3 contains 15 residues. For the CDR3, the DNA is TGTGCCAGCAGTATTGGACAGGGCTACACAGATACGCAGTATTTT. Residues: CASSIGQGYTDTQYF.

This chain uses TRBV5-1 with TRBJ2-1, with D perhaps matching TRBD2 (6 bases). Germline V CDR1 and CDR2: SGHRS, YFSETQ. V lost 7 bases and J 10 bases, leaving 12 bases between the germline ends. CDR3 length: 11 residues. The CDR3 reads CASHSSAEQFF. CDR3 DNA: TGCGCCAGCCACTCTAGCGCCGAGCAGTTCTTC.

The chain couples TRBV28 to TRBJ2-7, with a possible D match to TRBD1 (6 bases). V shed 4 bases and J shed 0 bases, with 22 bases lying between them. The CDR3 is 18 amino acids. CDR1 and CDR2 (germline): MDHEN, SYDVKM. CDR3: CASSYGFPGTSSSYEQYF. As DNA, the CDR3 is TGTGCCAGCAGTTATGGGTTTCCGGGGACAAGTAGCTCCTACGAGCAGTACTTC. The entire variable domain, with the rest obtained from reference TRBV28 and TRBJ2-7, is as follows: DVKVTQSSRYLVKRTGEKVFLECVQDMDHENMFWYRQDPGLGLRLIYFSYDVKMKEKGDIPEGYSVSREKKERFSLILESASTNQTSMYLCASSYGFPGTSSSYEQYFGPGTRLTVT.

In its sample, this clone was seen a few times. The chain couples TRBV7-2 to TRBJ2-1, with D unclear. This CDR3 is built from 13 residues. CDR1 and CDR2 (germline): SGHTA, FQGNSA. The V gene lost 1 base and the J gene lost 9 bases, with 10 bases spanning the gap. CDR3 in DNA: TGTGCCAGCAGCTTAGTTCTTACCGGTGAGCAGTTCTTC. As protein: CASSLVLTGEQFF.

This clone was found a few times. The chain employs TRBV4-3 and TRBJ2-1, with D perhaps TRBD2 (5 bases). The CDR3 spans 14 residues. CDR1 and CDR2 (germline): LGHNA, YSLEER. Trimming stripped 0 bases from V and 4 bases from J, with 7 bases between. The DNA for the CDR3 is TGCGCCAGCAGCCAAGATAGGACTTACAATGAGCAGTTCTTC. Its protein product is CASSQDRTYNEQFF.

CDR3 sequence (DNA): TGCGCCAGCAGCTTGGCCCCTAGCGGGGGGGCAAGGGAGCAGTTCTTC. Translation gives CASSLAPSGGAREQFF. The chain combines TRBV5-1 with TRBJ2-1; 12 bases are a match to TRBD2. The CDR3 has 16 amino acids. From germline, CDR1 is SGHRS and CDR2 YFSETQ. Losses at the gene ends were 0 bases for V and 10 bases for J; bases not matched to a gene: 8.

This clone was observed a handful of times. The genes are TRBV4-1 and TRBJ1-1; D remains ambiguous. This CDR3 spans 13 amino acids. Germline V gene lookup returns CDR1 MGHRA and CDR2 YSYEKL. Between the trimmed V and J ends, which lost 0 bases and 10 bases, there was a span of 12 bases. For the CDR3, the DNA is TGCGCCAGCAGCCAAGATGTGGAGGAAGGAGCTTTCTTT. Protein: CASSQDVEEGAFF.

This clone has just one count. The rearrangement uses TRBV5-1 and TRBJ2-1; 7 nucleotides agree with TRBD2. The ends lost 0 bases at V and 5 bases at J; junction bases unmatched: 5. Per the germline V gene, CDR1 is SGHRS and CDR2 is YFSETQ. This CDR3 region has 15 residues. The CDR3 nucleotides are TGCGCCAGCAGCTTGGAGCGGGGCCCGAACAATGAGCAGTTCTTC. It is translated as CASSLERGPNNEQFF.

The chain carries TRBV9 and TRBJ1-1, with no clear D. Trimming shortened V by 9 bases and J by 0 bases, and 12 bases separated the two germline ends. The CDR3 covers 13 residues. Per germline, CDR1 SGDLS and CDR2 YYNGEE. CDR3 in DNA: TGTGCCACCACGAGCGGAGTGAACACTGAAGCTTTCTTT. It specifies CATTSGVNTEAFF.

J is TRBJ2-1 and V is TRBV19; D remains ambiguous. The V end was cut by 7 bases, the J end by 4 bases, with 14 bases between. This CDR3 contains 14 residues. CDR1 and CDR2 from the germline V gene are LNHDA and SQIVND (reference sequence). The CDR3 region is CASMEQLGYNEQFF. In DNA form, the CDR3 reads TGTGCCAGTATGGAACAGCTCGGTTACAATGAGCAGTTCTTC.

This clone was seen a handful of times. The chain employs TRBV7-8 and TRBJ1-5; the D gene is possibly TRBD1 (5 bases). Per the germline V gene, CDR1 is SGHVS and CDR2 is FQNEAQ. The CDR3 has 15 residues. Trimming took off 2 bases at V and 7 bases at J, with 15 bases between the two ends. The CDR3 sequence is CASSLFQGPSQPQHF. CDR3 nucleotide sequence: TGTGCCAGCAGCTTATTTCAGGGTCCGAGCCAGCCCCAGCATTTT.

The genes are TRBV27 and TRBJ1-5; D remains ambiguous. V lost 5 bases and J 7 bases, leaving 12 bases between the germline ends. Germline lookup yields CDR1 MNHEY and CDR2 SMNVEV (reference sequence). This CDR3 has 13 residues. The CDR3 sequence: CASSPGGWQPQHF. The CDR3 DNA sequence: TGTGCCAGCAGTCCGGGAGGGTGGCAGCCCCAGCATTTT.

The chain combines TRBV11-3 with TRBJ2-3, with 9 bases that match TRBD1. Germline CDR1 SGHNT, CDR2 YENEEA. The CDR3 contains 14 residues. The J segment lost 3 bases and the V segment lost 4 bases, leaving 2 bases of the junction unmatched. DNA of the CDR3: TGTGCCAGCAGCTCCGGACAGGGGACAGATACGCAGTATTTT. It encodes CASSSGQGTDTQYF. The whole variable domain, filled in from reference TRBV11-3 and TRBJ2-3, reads EAGVVQSPRYKIIEKKQPVAFWCNPISGHNTLYWYLQNLGQGPELLIRYENEEAVDDSQLPKDRFSAERLKGVDSTLKIQPAELGDSAVYLCASSSGQGTDTQYFGPGTRLTVL.

This chain links TRBV7-3 with TRBJ1-2; tentatively, D is TRBD1 (5 bases). There are 16 residues in the CDR3. V was cut by 7 bases and J by 8 bases, with 26 bases left in between. The germline V gene encodes CDR1 SGHTA and CDR2 FQGTGA. The chain's CDR3 is CASTKGPGQGGEGYTF. CDR3 nucleotides: TGTGCCAGCACCAAGGGGCCGGGGCAGGGAGGGGAAGGCTACACCTTC.

In this sample, this clone turned up a few times. This chain connects TRBV6-6 to TRBJ2-1; 7 nucleotides match TRBD2. The length of the CDR3 is 13 residues. V lost 7 bases and J lost 4; bases outside the gene matches: 4. In germline, CDR1 is MNHNY, CDR2 SVGAGI (reference sequence). CDR3 residues: CASKASGYNEQFF. The CDR3 DNA follows: TGTGCCAGCAAGGCTAGCGGATACAATGAGCAGTTCTTC.

The V gene is TRBV7-6, the J gene TRBJ2-7, with TRBD2 identical over 7 bases. The CDR3 extends over 16 amino acids. V was pared by 1 base and J by 0 bases, with 6 bases of the junction left unmatched. Germline values: CDR1 SGHVS, CDR2 FNYEAQ. The CDR3 DNA follows: TGTGCCAGCAGCTTAGGCCATCCGGGGGGCTCCTACGAGCAGTACTTC. It specifies CASSLGHPGGSYEQYF.